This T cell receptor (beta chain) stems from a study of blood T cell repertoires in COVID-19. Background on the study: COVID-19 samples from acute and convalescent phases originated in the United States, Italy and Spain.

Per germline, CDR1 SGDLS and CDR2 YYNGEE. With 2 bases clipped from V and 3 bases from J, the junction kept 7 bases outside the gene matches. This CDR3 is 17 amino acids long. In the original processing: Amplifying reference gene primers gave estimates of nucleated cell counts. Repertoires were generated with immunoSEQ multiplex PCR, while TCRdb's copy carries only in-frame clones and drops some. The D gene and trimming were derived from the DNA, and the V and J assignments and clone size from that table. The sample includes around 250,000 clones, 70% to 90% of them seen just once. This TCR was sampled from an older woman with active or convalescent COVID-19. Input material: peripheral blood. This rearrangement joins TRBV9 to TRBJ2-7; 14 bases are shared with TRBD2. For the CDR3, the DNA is TGTGCCAGCAGCGTGGGGTGGACTAGCGGGGGGTACTACGAGCAGTACTTC. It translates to CASSVGWTSGGYYEQYF. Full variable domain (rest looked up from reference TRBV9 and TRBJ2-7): DSGVTQTPKHLITATGQRVTLRCSPRSGDLSVYWYQQSLDQGLQFLIQYYNGEERAKGNILERFSAQQFPDLHSELNLSSLELGDSALYFCASSVGWTSGGYYEQYFGPGTRLTVT.